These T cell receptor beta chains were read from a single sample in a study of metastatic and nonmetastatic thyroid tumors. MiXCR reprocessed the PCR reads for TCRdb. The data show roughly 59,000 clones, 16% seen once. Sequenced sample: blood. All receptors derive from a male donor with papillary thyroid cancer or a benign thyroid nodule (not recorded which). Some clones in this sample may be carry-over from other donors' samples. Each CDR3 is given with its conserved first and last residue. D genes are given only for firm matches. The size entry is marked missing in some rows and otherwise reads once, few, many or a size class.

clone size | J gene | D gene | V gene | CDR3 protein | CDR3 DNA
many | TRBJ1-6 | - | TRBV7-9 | CASSLALAGSPLHF | TGTGCCAGCAGCTTAGCATTGGCAGGTTCACCCCTCCACTTT
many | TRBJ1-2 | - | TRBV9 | CASSSQEGGYGYTF | TGTGCCAGCAGCTCCCAAGAAGGGGGCTATGGCTACACCTTC
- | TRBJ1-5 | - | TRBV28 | CASMAGGAYSNQPQHF | TGTGCCAGCATGGCCGGGGGAGCTTATAGCAATCAGCCCCAGCATTTT
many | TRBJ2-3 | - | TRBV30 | CAWRGDSGTDTQYF | TGTGCCTGGAGGGGGGATAGCGGCACAGATACGCAGTATTTT
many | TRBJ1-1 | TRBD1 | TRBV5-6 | CASKYRDRGWTEAFF | TGTGCCAGCAAATACCGGGACAGGGGGTGGACTGAAGCTTTCTTT
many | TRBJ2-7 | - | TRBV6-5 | CASSYDSPEQYF | TGTGCCAGCAGTTACGATTCGCCCGAGCAGTACTTC
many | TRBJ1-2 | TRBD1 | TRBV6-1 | CASSPRQGHGYTF | TGTGCCAGCAGCCCAAGACAGGGCCATGGCTACACCTTC
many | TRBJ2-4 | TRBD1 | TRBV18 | CASSPRNRGSVKNIQYF | TGTGCCAGCTCACCACGGAACAGGGGTTCGGTCAAAAACATTCAGTACTTC
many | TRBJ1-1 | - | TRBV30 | CAWMDTEAFF | TGTGCCTGGATGGACACTGAAGCTTTCTTT
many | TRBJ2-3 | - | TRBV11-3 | CASSFGRADTQYF | TGTGCCAGCAGTTTTGGCCGGGCGGATACGCAGTATTTT
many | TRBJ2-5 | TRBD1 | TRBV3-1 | CASSQSPTGGWETQYF | TGTGCCAGCAGCCAATCCCCCACAGGGGGTTGGGAGACCCAGTACTTC
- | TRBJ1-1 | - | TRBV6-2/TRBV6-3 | CASSYGHGITEAFF | TGTGCCAGCAGTTACGGACATGGCATCACTGAAGCTTTCTTT
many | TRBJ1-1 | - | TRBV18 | CASSLNGNTEAFF | TGTGCCAGCTCACTCAACGGGAACACTGAAGCTTTCTTT
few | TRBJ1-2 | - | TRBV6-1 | CASSPLPPPSPGYTF | TGTGCCAGCAGCCCACTCCCCCCTCCCTCTCCGGGCTACACCTTC
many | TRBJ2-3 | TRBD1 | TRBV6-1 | CASTDRGLSTDTQYF | TGTGCCAGCACCGACAGGGGCCTTAGCACAGATACGCAGTATTTT
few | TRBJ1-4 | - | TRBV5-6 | CASSLWPGDEKLFF | TGTGCCAGCAGCTTATGGCCAGGGGATGAAAAACTGTTTTTT
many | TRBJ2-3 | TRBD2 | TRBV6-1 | CASSVGRGTSGGATDTQYF | TGTGCCAGCAGTGTGGGTAGGGGGACTAGCGGGGGGGCAACAGATACGCAGTATTTT
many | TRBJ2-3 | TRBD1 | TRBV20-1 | CSASPTGGGDTQYF | TGCAGTGCTAGTCCGACAGGGGGCGGAGATACGCAGTATTTT
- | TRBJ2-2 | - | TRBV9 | CASSVTWSTNTGELFF | TGTGCCAGCAGCGTAACGTGGAGTACGAACACCGGTGAGCTGTTTTTT
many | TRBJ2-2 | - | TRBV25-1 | CASSVGFGELFF | TGTGCCAGCAGTGTAGGTTTCGGGGAGCTGTTTTTT
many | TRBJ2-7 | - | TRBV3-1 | CASSHPYEQYF | TGTGCCAGCAGCCACCCCTACGAGCAGTACTTC
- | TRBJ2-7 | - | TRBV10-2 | CAIGSSSYEQYF | TGTGCCATCGGAAGTTCCTCCTACGAGCAGTACTTC
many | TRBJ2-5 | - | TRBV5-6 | CASSLYSIFDQETQYF | TGTGCCAGCAGCTTGTATAGCATCTTCGACCAAGAGACCCAGTACTTC
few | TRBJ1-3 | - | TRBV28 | CASSGIRRGTITRGNTIYF | TGTGCCAGCAGTGGGATCCGGAGAGGGACCATAACTCGTGGAAACACCATATATTTT
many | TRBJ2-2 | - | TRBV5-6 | CASSFAATGELFF | TGTGCCAGCAGCTTTGCCGCGACCGGGGAGCTGTTTTTT
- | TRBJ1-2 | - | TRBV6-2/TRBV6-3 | CASSYTFGFGFTF | -
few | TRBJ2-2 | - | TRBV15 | CATSHGLGDTGELFF | TGTGCCACCAGCCACGGTCTCGGTGACACCGGGGAGCTGTTTTTT
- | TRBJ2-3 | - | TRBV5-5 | CASSGRGGTDTQYF | TGTGCCAGCTCAGGGAGGGGGGGTACGGATACGCAGTATTTT
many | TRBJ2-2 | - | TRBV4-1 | CASRALGSGELFF | TGCGCCAGCAGGGCGTTGGGATCCGGGGAGCTGTTTTTT
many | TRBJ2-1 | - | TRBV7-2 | CASSLAGDPYNEQFF | TGTGCCAGCAGCTTAGCTGGGGACCCCTACAATGAGCAGTTCTTC
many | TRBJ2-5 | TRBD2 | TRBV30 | CAWGGGPWETQYF | TGTGCCTGGGGCGGGGGACCCTGGGAGACCCAGTACTTC
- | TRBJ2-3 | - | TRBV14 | CASSQDRSDTQYF | TGTGCCAGCAGCCAAGATCGTTCAGATACGCAGTATTTT
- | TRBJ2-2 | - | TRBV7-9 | CASIRRGTGELFF | TGTGCCAGCATCCGTCGTGGGACCGGGGAGCTGTTTTTT
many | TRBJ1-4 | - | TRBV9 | CASSVGASGDGTNEKLFF | TGTGCCAGCAGCGTAGGGGCCTCAGGGGACGGGACCAATGAAAAACTGTTTTTT
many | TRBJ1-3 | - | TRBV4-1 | CASSQDSPGGNTIYF | TGCGCCAGCAGCCAAGATTCCCCAGGGGGAAACACCATATATTTT
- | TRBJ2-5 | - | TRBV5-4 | CASSQKSQETQYF | TGTGCCAGCAGCCAGAAGTCACAAGAGACCCAGTACTTC
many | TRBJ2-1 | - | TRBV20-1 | CSLKTRDRISYNEQFF | TGCAGTTTAAAGACACGCGACAGGATCTCCTACAATGAGCAGTTCTTC
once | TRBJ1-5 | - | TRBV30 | CACSIGYSNQPQHF | TGTGCCTGTAGTATAGGGTATAGCAATCAGCCCCAGCATTTT
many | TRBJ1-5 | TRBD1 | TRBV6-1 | CASSTQGGGNQPQHF | TGTGCCAGCAGCACACAGGGGGGGGGCAATCAGCCCCAGCATTTT
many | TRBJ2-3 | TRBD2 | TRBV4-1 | CASSQELAGGSDTQYF | TGCGCCAGCAGCCAAGAACTAGCGGGAGGTTCAGATACGCAGTATTTT